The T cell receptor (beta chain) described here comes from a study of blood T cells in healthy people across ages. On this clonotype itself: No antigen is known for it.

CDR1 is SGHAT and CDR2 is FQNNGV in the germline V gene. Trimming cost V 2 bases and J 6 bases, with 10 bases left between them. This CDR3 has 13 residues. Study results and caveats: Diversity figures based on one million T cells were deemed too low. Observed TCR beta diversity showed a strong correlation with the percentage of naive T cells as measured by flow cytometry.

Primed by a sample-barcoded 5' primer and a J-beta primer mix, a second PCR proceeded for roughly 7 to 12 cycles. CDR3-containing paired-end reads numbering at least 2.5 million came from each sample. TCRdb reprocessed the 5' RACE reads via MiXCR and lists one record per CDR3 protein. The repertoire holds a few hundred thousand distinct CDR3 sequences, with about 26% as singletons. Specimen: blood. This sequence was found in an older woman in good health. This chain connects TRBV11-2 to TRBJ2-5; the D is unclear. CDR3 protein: CASSLSPGKTQYF. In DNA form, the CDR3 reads TGTGCCAGCAGCTTAAGCCCCGGAAAGACCCAGTACTTC.